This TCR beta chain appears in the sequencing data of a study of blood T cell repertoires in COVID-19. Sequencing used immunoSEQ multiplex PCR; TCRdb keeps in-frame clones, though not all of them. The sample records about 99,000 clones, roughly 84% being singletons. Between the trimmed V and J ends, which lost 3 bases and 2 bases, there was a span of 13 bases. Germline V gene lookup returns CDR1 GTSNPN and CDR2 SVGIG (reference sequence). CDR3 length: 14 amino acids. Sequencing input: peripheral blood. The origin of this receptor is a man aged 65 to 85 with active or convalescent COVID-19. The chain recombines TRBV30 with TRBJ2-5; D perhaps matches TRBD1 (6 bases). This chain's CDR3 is CAWSQLGGQETQYF. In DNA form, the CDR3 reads TGTGCCTGGAGCCAACTAGGGGGACAAGAGACCCAGTACTTC.